This T cell receptor beta chain was recovered during a study of PD-1 blockade in classical Hodgkin lymphoma. Every patient experienced relapse after autologous stem cell transplantation, and brentuximab vedotin exposure varied. V gave up 0 bases and J gave up 1 base, with 3 bases separating them. The germline V gene has CDR1 SGHRS and CDR2 YFSETQ. This CDR3 has 13 residues. Some clones are missing from TCRdb's copy, which holds only in-frame ones; the method was immunoSEQ multiplex PCR. The sample yields 25,000 or so clones, around two thirds seen once. This receptor was obtained from a human donor with classical Hodgkin lymphoma. The rearrangement links TRBV5-1 to TRBJ2-3; D is unresolved. The starting material was peripheral blood mononuclear cells (PBMCs), obtained before the second cycle of nivolumab. CDR3 loop: CASSLDGTDTQYF. CDR3 in DNA: TGCGCCAGCAGCTTGGACGGCACAGATACGCAGTATTTT. Full variable domain (rest looked up from reference TRBV5-1 and TRBJ2-3): KAGVTQTPRYLIKTRGQQVTLSCSPISGHRSVSWYQQTPGQGLQFLFEYFSETQRNKGNFPGRFSGRQFSNSRSEMNVSTLELGDSALYLCASSLDGTDTQYFGPGTRLTVL.